The following is a T cell receptor beta chain sequence with its context. Its antigen remains unknown. These data come from a study of pediatric ulcerative colitis. Study outcomes and limitations: Total lymphocyte DNA, not sorted subsets, was the template.

CDR3 size: 19 residues. Germline assignment: CDR1 SGHRS and CDR2 YFSETQ. V dropped 4 bases and J dropped 0; count of bases not matched to a gene: 16. Method: immunoSEQ multiplex PCR; TCRdb's copy keeps in-frame clones and lacks some. Among more than 50,000 clones listed, over 70% were seen once. The sequence was obtained from a boy aged 5 to 17 who was a control in a study of pediatric ulcerative colitis. Sequenced sample: blood. V gene TRBV5-1 combines with J gene TRBJ1-1; TRBD1 matches at 9 bases. CDR3: CASSKKTGGQGSMNTEAFF. CDR3 DNA: TGCGCCAGCAGCAAAAAGACTGGTGGACAGGGGTCCATGAACACTGAAGCTTTCTTT. The variable domain in full, completed from reference TRBV5-1 and TRBJ1-1, reads KAGVTQTPRYLIKTRGQQVTLSCSPISGHRSVSWYQQTPGQGLQFLFEYFSETQRNKGNFPGRFSGRQFSNSRSEMNVSTLELGDSALYLCASSKKTGGQGSMNTEAFFGQGTRLTVV.